These T cell receptor beta chains were read from a single sample in a study of a mutant IDH1 vaccine in newly diagnosed glioma. Method: immunoSEQ multiplex PCR; TCRdb's copy keeps in-frame clones and lacks some. The repertoire consists of 85,000 to 100,000 clones, with 80% occurring once and the leading ten covering 6% to 8%. Sequencing was performed on PBMCs, taken from a glioma patient treated with radiotherapy, temozolomide or both. Receptors originate from a man aged 35-49 years with glioma. The CDR3 runs from the conserved cysteine through the conserved F or W. Fields, in order: V gene, CDR3 protein.

TRBV12-5 | CASGLQGYEQYF
TRBV7-9 | CASSEIEGVSGANVLTF
TRBV28 | CATTAFREGYGYTF
TRBV4-3 | CASSQDRLQGGGYTF
TRBV28 | CASSLGPREAFF
TRBV5-1 | CASSSRGWEETQYF
TRBV19 | CASSIGGTYNEQFF
TRBV7-2 | CASSSGWGETQYF
TRBV15 | CATSARGGQFF
TRBV2 | CARQRDRVGEQFF
TRBV5-8 | CASSLGLAGGHEQYF
TRBV7-2 | CASNKGRGVNNEQFF
TRBV4-3 | CASSQAAPGGTDTQYF
TRBV11-3 | CASSPLTGTTGELFF
TRBV6-5 | CASSYLSVANTGELFF
TRBV2 | CATQTSGTYEQYF
TRBV5-1 | CASSLGSTTGELFF
TRBV6-6 | CASNYWTSTDTQYF
TRBV11-2 | CASSLEGLKKTQYF
TRBV5-8 | CASSPGTGATDTQYF
TRBV9 | CASSATGDSYGYTF
TRBV5-6 | CASSLDGGSYEQYF
TRBV6-5 | CASSPTGGSNQPQHF
TRBV28 | CASSFGGSGASAEQYF
TRBV6-5 | CASSYAGVAETQYF
TRBV6-5 | CASKGQRRSYEQYF
TRBV11-1 | CASTHGVFSGNTIYF
TRBV28 | CASSFEGINEKLFF
TRBV7-2 | CASRGASGLSYEQYF